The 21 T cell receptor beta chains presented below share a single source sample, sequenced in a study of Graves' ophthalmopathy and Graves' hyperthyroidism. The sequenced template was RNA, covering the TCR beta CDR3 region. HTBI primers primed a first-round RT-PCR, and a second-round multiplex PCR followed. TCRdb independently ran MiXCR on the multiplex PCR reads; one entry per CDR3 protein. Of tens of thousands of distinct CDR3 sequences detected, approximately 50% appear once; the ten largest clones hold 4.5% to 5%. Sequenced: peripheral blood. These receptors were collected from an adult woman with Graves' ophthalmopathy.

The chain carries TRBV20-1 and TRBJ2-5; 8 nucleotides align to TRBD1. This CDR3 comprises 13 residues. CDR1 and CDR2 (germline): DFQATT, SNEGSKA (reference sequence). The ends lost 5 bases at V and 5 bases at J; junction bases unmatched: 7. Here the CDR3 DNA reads TGCAGTGCTTCGTCAGGGGGCATGGAGACCCAGTACTTC. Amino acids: CSASSGGMETQYF.

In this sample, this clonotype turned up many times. The chain's CDR3 is CATSRDISGRTLVPDTQYF. The DNA of the CDR3 is TGTGCCACCAGCAGAGATATAAGCGGGAGGACCCTTGTGCCAGATACGCAGTATTTT. The chain links TRBV15 to TRBJ2-3; 9 nucleotides line up with TRBD2. Germline-derived CDR1 and CDR2 are LNHNV and YYDKDF (reference sequence). The ends lost 0 bases at V and 4 bases at J; junction bases unmatched: 14. The CDR3 has 19 amino acids.

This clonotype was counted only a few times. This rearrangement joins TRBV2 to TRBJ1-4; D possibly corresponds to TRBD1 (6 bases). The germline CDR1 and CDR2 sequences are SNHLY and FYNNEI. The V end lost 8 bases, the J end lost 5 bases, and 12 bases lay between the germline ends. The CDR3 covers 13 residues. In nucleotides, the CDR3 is TGTGCCAGCCGTAGGACAGAAAATGAAAAACTGTTTTTT. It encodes CASRRTENEKLFF.

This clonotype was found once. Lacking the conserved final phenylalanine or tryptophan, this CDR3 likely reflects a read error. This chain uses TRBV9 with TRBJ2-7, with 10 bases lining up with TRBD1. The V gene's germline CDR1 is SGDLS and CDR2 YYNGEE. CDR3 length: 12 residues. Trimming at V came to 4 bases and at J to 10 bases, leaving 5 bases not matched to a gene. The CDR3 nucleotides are TGTGCCAGCAGCTCCGGGACAGGGGATCAGTACCTC. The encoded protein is CASSSGTGDQYL.

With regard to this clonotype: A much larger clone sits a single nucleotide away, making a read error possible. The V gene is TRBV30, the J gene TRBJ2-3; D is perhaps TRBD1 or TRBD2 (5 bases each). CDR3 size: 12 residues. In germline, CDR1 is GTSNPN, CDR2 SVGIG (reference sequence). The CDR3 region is CAWSRGTGTQYF. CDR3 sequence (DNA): TGTGCCTGGAGTCGGGGCACAGGTACGCAGTATTTT.

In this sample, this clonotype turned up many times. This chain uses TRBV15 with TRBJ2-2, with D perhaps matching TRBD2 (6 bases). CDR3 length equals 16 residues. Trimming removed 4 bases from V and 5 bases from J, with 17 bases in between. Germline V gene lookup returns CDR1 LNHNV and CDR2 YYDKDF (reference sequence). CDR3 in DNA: TGTGCCACCAGCACGGGGGTAGGCAGAAGAACCGGGGAGCTGTTTTTT. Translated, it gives CATSTGVGRRTGELFF.

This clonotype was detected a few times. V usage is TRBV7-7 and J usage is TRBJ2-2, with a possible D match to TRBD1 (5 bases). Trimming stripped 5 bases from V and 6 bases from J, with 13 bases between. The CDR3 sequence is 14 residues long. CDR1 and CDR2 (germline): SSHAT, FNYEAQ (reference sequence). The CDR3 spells CASSLDSFAGELFF. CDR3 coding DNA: TGTGCCAGCAGCCTTGACAGTTTTGCCGGGGAGCTGTTTTTT.

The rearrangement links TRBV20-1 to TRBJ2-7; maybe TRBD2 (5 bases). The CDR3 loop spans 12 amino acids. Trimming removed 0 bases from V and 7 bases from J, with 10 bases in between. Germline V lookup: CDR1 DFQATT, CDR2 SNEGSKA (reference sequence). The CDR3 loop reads CSARERRTEQYV. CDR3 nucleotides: TGCAGTGCTAGAGAGCGCCGGACTGAGCAGTACGTC.

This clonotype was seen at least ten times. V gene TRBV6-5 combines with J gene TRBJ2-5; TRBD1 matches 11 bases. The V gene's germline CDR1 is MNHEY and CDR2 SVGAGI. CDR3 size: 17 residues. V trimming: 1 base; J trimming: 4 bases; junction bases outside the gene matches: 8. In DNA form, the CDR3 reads TGTGCCAGCAGTTACTACCGACCCGGGACAGGGGGAGAGACCCAGTACTTC. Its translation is CASSYYRPGTGGETQYF.

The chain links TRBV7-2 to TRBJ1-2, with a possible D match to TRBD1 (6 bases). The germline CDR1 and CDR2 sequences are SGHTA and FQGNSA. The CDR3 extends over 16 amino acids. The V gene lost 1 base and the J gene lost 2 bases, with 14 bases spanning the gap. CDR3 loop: CASSLDIYRANYGYTF. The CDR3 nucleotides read TGTGCCAGCAGCTTAGATATTTACAGGGCCAACTATGGCTACACCTTC.

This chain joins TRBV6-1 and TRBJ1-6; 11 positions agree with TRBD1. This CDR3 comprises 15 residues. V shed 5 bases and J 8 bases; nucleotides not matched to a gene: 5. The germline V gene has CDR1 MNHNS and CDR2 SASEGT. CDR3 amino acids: CASSPDRGLDSPLHF. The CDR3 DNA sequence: TGTGCCAGCAGTCCGGACAGGGGGCTAGATTCACCCCTCCACTTT.

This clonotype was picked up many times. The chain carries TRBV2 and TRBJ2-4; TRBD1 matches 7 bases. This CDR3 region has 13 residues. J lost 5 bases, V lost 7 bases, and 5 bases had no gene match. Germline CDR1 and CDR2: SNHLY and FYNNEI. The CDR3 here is CASNRGQQNIQYF. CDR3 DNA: TGTGCCAGCAATAGGGGACAGCAAAACATTCAGTACTTC.

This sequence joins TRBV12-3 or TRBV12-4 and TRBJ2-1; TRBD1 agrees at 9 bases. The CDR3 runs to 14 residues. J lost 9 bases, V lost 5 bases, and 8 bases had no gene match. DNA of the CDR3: TGTGCCAGCAGTCCTCCGGGACAGGGAGGTGAGCAGTTCTTC. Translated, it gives CASSPPGQGGEQFF.

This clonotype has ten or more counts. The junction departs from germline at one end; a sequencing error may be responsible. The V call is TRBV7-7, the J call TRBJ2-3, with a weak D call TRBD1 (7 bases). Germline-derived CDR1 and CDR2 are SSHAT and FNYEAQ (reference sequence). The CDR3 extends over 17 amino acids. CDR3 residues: CASSLEFRGASTDTQYF. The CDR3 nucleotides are TGTGCTAGCAGCTTAGAATTCAGGGGGGCTAGCACAGATACGCAGTATTTT.

This chain's CDR3 is CSVKGTTSYNEQFF. CDR3 coding DNA: TGCAGCGTAAAGGGGACAACCTCCTACAATGAGCAGTTCTTC. The V call is TRBV29-1, the J call TRBJ2-1; TRBD1 might be the D (6 bases). CDR1 is SQVTM and CDR2 is ANQGSEA in the germline V gene. Trimming left V 6 bases short and J 0 bases short, with 12 bases between. The length of the CDR3 is 14 residues.

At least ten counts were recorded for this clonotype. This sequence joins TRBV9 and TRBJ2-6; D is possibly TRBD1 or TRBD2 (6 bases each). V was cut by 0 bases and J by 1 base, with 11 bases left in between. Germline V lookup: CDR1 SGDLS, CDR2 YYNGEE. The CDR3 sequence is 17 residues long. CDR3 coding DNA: TGTGCCAGCAGCGTAGGAGGGGGGAGGTCTGGGGCCAACGTCCTGACTTTC. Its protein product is CASSVGGGRSGANVLTF.

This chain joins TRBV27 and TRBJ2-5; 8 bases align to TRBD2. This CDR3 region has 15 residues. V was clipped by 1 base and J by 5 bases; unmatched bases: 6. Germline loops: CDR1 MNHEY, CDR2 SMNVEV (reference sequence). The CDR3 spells CASSLYTPGGETQYF. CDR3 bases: TGTGCCAGCAGTTTATACACCCCGGGGGGGGAGACCCAGTACTTC.

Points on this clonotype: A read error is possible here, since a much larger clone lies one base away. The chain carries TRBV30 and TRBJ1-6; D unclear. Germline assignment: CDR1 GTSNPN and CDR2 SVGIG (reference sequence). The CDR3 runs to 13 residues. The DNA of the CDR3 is TGTGCCTGGAGGCCGGGCTCAGATTCACCCCTCCGCTTT. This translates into CAWRPGSDSPLRF.

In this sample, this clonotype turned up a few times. CDR3 in amino acids: CASSVGQWNEKLFF. CDR3 nucleotides: TGTGCCAGCAGTGTCGGACAGTGGAATGAAAAACTGTTTTTT. The chain carries TRBV25-1 and TRBJ1-4; D perhaps matches TRBD1 (6 bases). The ends were cut back, 4 bases at V and 5 bases at J, with 11 bases in the middle. In germline, CDR1 is MGHDK, CDR2 SYGVNS. The CDR3 has 14 residues.

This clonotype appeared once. CDR3 amino acids: CANLLLAGSTDTQYF. CDR3 coding DNA: TGTGCCAACCTCCTTCTAGCGGGTAGCACAGATACGCAGTATTTT. The chain has TRBV25-1 and TRBJ2-3, with 8 bases fitting TRBD2. There are 15 residues in the CDR3. V was clipped by 10 bases and J by 0 bases; unmatched bases: 9. The germline CDR1 and CDR2 sequences are MGHDK and SYGVNS.

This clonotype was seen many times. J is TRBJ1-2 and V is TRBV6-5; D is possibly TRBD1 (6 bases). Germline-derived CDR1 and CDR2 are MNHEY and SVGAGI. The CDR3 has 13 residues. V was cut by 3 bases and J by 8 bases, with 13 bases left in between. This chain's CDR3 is CASSYRNRDGYTF. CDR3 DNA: TGTGCCAGCAGTTATCGAAACAGGGACGGCTACACCTTC.